The 29 T cell receptor beta chains below were found in one sample sequenced in a study of blood T cell repertoires in COVID-19. Assay: immunoSEQ multiplex PCR; the TCRdb copy retains only in-frame clones and omits some. In the table there are about 110,000 clones, approximately 87% of which are singletons. Sequencing was carried out using peripheral blood. Every receptor here comes from a woman in her 50s with acute or convalescent COVID-19.

This chain connects TRBV5-8 to TRBJ1-5, with 10 bases lining up with TRBD1. Germline assignment: CDR1 SGHTS and CDR2 YDEGEE. This CDR3 spans 18 amino acids. V was clipped by 0 bases and J by 0 bases; unmatched bases: 6. The chain's CDR3 is CASSLAGTGAYSNQPQHF. In nucleotides, the CDR3 is TGTGCCAGCAGCTTGGCCGGGACAGGGGCCTATAGCAATCAGCCCCAGCATTTT.

The chain has TRBV6-5 and TRBJ1-2, with 7 bases lining up with TRBD1. The trim removed 8 bases at V and 4 bases at J, leaving 13 bases unmatched. Germline V gene data show CDR1 as MNHEY and CDR2 as SVGAGI. The CDR3 covers 15 residues. In DNA form, the CDR3 reads TGTGCCAGCCGCCCGGGGACAGCTAACCTCTATGGCTACACCTTC. Translating gives CASRPGTANLYGYTF.

This chain uses TRBV2 with TRBJ2-1; 7 bases match TRBD1. The germline CDR1 and CDR2 sequences are SNHLY and FYNNEI. The CDR3 contains 13 residues. The J segment lost 7 bases and the V segment lost 7 bases, leaving 7 bases of the junction unmatched. Here the CDR3 reads CASIGRGSNEQFF. The CDR3 DNA reads as TGTGCCAGCATAGGCAGGGGGTCTAATGAGCAGTTCTTC. The full variable domain, in which reference TRBV2 and TRBJ2-1 provide the parts outside the CDR3, is EPEVTQTPSHQVTQMGQEVILRCVPISNHLYFYWYRQILGQKVEFLVSFYNNEISEKSEIFDDQFSVERPDGSNFTLKIRSTKLEDSAMYFCASIGRGSNEQFFGPGTRLTVL.

CDR3 bases: TGTGCCAGCAGTGAAGAGTACAGGGAGAAGCAGTTCTTC. Its translation is CASSEEYREKQFF. The J gene is TRBJ2-1, the V gene TRBV2, with D possibly being TRBD1 (6 bases). The CDR3 length is 13 residues. The germline V gene encodes CDR1 SNHLY and CDR2 FYNNEI. Trimming left V 1 base short and J 11 bases short, with 12 bases between.

This chain uses TRBV12-3 or TRBV12-4 with TRBJ1-2; 8 bases are shared with TRBD1. The trim removed 5 bases at V and 7 bases at J, leaving 6 bases unmatched. The CDR3 runs to 13 residues. In nucleotides, the CDR3 is TGTGCCAGCAGTGGGGGGACAGGTCTTGGCTACACCTTC. The encoded protein is CASSGGTGLGYTF.

The chain combines TRBV29-1 with TRBJ1-2, with 10 bases that match TRBD1. V shed 7 bases and J 3 bases; nucleotides not matched to a gene: 5. The CDR3 extends over 13 amino acids. CDR1 and CDR2 from the germline V gene are SQVTM and ANQGSEA. CDR3 coding DNA: TGCAGCGCTCCCGGACAGGGGGACTATGGCTACACCTTC. This sequence encodes CSAPGQGDYGYTF.

V usage is TRBV7-3 and J usage is TRBJ2-7; 7 bases are a match to TRBD1. The V and J ends lost 2 bases and 3 bases, in that order; junction bases with no gene match: 1. Looked up from germline, CDR1 is SGHTA and CDR2 is FQGTGA. This CDR3 spans 13 amino acids. CDR3 sequence reads: CASSLWDSYEQYF. Here the CDR3 DNA reads TGTGCCAGCAGCTTATGGGACAGCTACGAGCAGTACTTC.

The chain recombines TRBV18 with TRBJ2-2, with D tentatively TRBD1 (6 bases). Trimming stripped 0 bases from V and 1 base from J, with 6 bases between. The CDR3 is 15 residues long. The V gene's germline CDR1 is KGHSH and CDR2 LQKENI. The DNA for the CDR3 is TGTGCCAGCTCACCACCGGGACAGAACACCGGGGAGCTGTTTTTT. Translating gives CASSPPGQNTGELFF.

The V gene is TRBV24-1, the J gene TRBJ2-2; 7 bases map to TRBD1. The CDR3 spans 16 residues. The germline V gene encodes CDR1 KGHDR and CDR2 SFDVKD. The V gene end was trimmed by 4 bases and the J gene end by 7 bases; junction bases not matched to a gene: 11. In nucleotides, the CDR3 is TGTGCCACCAGTGACCCCCGACAGGGTTATGGCGGGGAGCTGTTTTTT. It translates to CATSDPRQGYGGELFF.

The chain is built from TRBV6-5 and TRBJ1-5; TRBD1 agrees at 8 bases. Trimming cost V 6 bases and J 4 bases; bases outside gene matches: 5. This CDR3 contains 14 residues. The germline gives CDR1 MNHEY, CDR2 SVGAGI. The CDR3 bases are TGTGCCAGCAGCATTCAGGGGGCAAATCAGCCCCAGCATTTT. As protein: CASSIQGANQPQHF.

This clone was observed a single time. The chain uses TRBV20-1 and TRBJ2-4; D perhaps matches TRBD2 (7 bases). V dropped 3 bases and J dropped 6 bases, with 12 bases sitting between them. This CDR3 region has 13 residues. Germline V gene sequence: CDR1 DFQATT, CDR2 SNEGSKA (reference sequence). This chain's CDR3 is CSASRGGRNIQYF. The CDR3 region has the DNA TGCAGTGCTAGTAGGGGGGGCCGAAACATTCAGTACTTC.

A word on this clone: Mismatch with germline at one junction end may stem from a read error. V and J are TRBV28 and TRBJ1-4; D remains ambiguous. Germline CDR1 and CDR2: MDHEN and SYDVKM. The CDR3 has 12 amino acids. The CDR3 protein is CASSLRGEILFF. The CDR3 nucleotides read TGTGCCAGCAGTTTAAGAGGTGAAATACTGTTTTTT. Combining the CDR3 with reference TRBV28 and TRBJ1-4 gives the whole variable domain DVKVTQSSRYLVKRTGEKVFLECVQDMDHENMFWYRQDPGLGLRLIYFSYDVKMKEKGDIPEGYSVSREKKERFSLILESASTNQTSMYLCASSLRGEILFFGSGTQLSVL.

This rearrangement joins TRBV3-1 (or the pseudogene TRBV3-2) to TRBJ1-3; D remains unclear. The germline V and J ends were trimmed by 4 bases and 0 bases, with 4 bases remaining between them. CDR1 is LGHDT and CDR2 is YNNKEL in the germline V gene (reference sequence). The CDR3 runs 13 residues. For the CDR3, the DNA is TGTGCCAGCAGCCCCTCCTCTGGAAACACCATATATTTT. Its protein product is CASSPSSGNTIYF.

This chain joins TRBV6-5 and TRBJ1-6, with D tentatively TRBD1 (5 bases). Looked up from germline, CDR1 is MNHEY and CDR2 is SVGAGI. CDR3 length equals 16 residues. Trimming shortened V by 4 bases and J by 8 bases, and 18 bases separated the two germline ends. CDR3 amino acids: CASSSYPTGGHSPLHF. CDR3 nucleotides: TGTGCCAGCAGTTCGTACCCTACAGGAGGGCATTCACCCCTCCACTTT.

The V gene is TRBV5-6, the J gene TRBJ2-3; TRBD1 aligns across 9 bases. This CDR3 comprises 14 residues. V lost 0 bases and J lost 6; bases outside the gene matches: 2. Germline V gives CDR1 SGHDT, CDR2 YYEEEE. DNA for the CDR3: TGTGCCAGCAGCTTGGACAGGGGGCGGGATACGCAGTATTTT. As protein: CASSLDRGRDTQYF.

The chain employs TRBV11-2 and TRBJ1-6; D unresolved. Per the germline V gene, CDR1 is SGHAT and CDR2 is FQNNGV. The CDR3 runs to 15 residues. Trimming cost V 4 bases and J 6 bases, with 13 bases left between them. The CDR3: CASSSQLEGNSPLHF. The CDR3 DNA follows: TGTGCCAGCAGCTCCCAGCTCGAGGGTAATTCACCCCTCCACTTT.

This chain links TRBV10-1 with TRBJ1-1, with no clear D. Germline-derived CDR1 and CDR2 are WNHNN and SYGVQD (reference sequence). The CDR3 runs 16 residues. Trimming shortened V by 2 bases and J by 0 bases, and 13 bases separated the two germline ends. This chain's CDR3 is CASSEGGFPMNTEAFF. The CDR3 DNA follows: TGCGCCAGCAGTGAGGGAGGGTTCCCCATGAACACTGAAGCTTTCTTT.

V and J are TRBV27 and TRBJ2-3; 14 bases fit TRBD2. The germline CDR1 and CDR2 sequences are MNHEY and SMNVEV (reference sequence). V was clipped by 6 bases and J by 7 bases; unmatched bases: 9. The CDR3 loop spans 16 amino acids. This chain's CDR3 is CASRTSGGGSSHTQYF. For the CDR3, the DNA is TGTGCCAGCAGGACTAGCGGGGGGGGCAGCTCTCATACGCAGTATTTT.

The V gene is TRBV2, the J gene TRBJ1-2; TRBD1 is a possible D gene (5 bases). Trimming removed 8 bases from V and 5 bases from J, with 12 bases in between. The CDR3 covers 12 residues. The germline gives CDR1 SNHLY, CDR2 FYNNEI. The CDR3: CASGDGGYGYTF. In DNA, the CDR3 is TGTGCCAGCGGGGACGGAGGGTATGGCTACACCTTC.

CDR3 in amino acids: CASSFFLEALEETQYF. Here the CDR3 DNA reads TGTGCCAGCAGTTTTTTTTTGGAAGCACTAGAAGAGACCCAGTACTTC. The J gene is TRBJ2-5, the V gene TRBV28; D possibly corresponds to TRBD2 (5 bases). The germline V gene encodes CDR1 MDHEN and CDR2 SYDVKM. Trimming took off 3 bases at V and 3 bases at J, with 17 bases between the two ends. This CDR3 is built from 16 residues.

Turning to this clone: One end of the junction is discordant with germline, which a read error may explain. This chain joins TRBV7-7 and TRBJ2-5; TRBD2 matches 9 bases. The CDR3 length is 13 residues. CDR1 is SSHAT and CDR2 is FNYEAQ in the germline V gene (reference sequence). CDR3 protein: CASRNSGGETQYF. CDR3 coding DNA: TGTGCTAGCAGGAATAGCGGGGGTGAGACCCAGTACTTC. Drawing the rest from reference TRBV7-7 and TRBJ2-5, the complete variable domain is GAGVSQSPRYKVTKRGQDVTLRCDPISSHATLYWYQQALGQGPEFLTYFNYEAQPDKSGLPSDRFSAERPEGSISTLTIQRTEQRDSAMYRCASRNSGGETQYFGPGTRLLVL.

CDR3 in amino acids: CASSKVGAARGQSTDTQYF. The CDR3 DNA follows: TGTGCCAGCAGCAAAGTCGGGGCCGCCAGGGGTCAATCCACAGATACGCAGTATTTT. The chain uses TRBV21-1 and TRBJ2-3; TRBD1 is the table's D call and was not checked against the DNA. TRBV21-1 is a recognized pseudogene. This CDR3 contains 19 residues.

CDR3 residues: CACQSRWAGQFEAFF. CDR3 in DNA: TGTGCCTGCCAATCTCGCTGGGCGGGACAGTTTGAAGCTTTCTTT. This chain links TRBV30 with TRBJ1-1; 7 bases fit TRBD1. CDR1 is GTSNPN and CDR2 is SVGIG in the germline V gene (reference sequence). V was clipped by 6 bases and J by 7 bases; unmatched bases: 17. The CDR3 consists of 15 residues.

The V call is TRBV11-2, the J call TRBJ1-3; the match to TRBD1 covers 7 bases. V shed 3 bases, J shed 4 bases, and the junction held 9 bases outside the gene matches. The CDR3 totals 16 residues. Germline CDR1 and CDR2: SGHAT and FQNNGV. Here the CDR3 reads CASSFKGADRGNTIYF. The DNA of the CDR3 is TGTGCCAGCAGCTTTAAGGGGGCCGACAGAGGAAACACCATATATTTT.

The chain employs TRBV11-2 and TRBJ1-1, with a tentative D call TRBD1 (6 bases). Trimming pared 4 bases from V and 8 bases from J, leaving 8 bases between. The V gene's germline CDR1 is SGHAT and CDR2 FQNNGV. The CDR3 runs to 11 residues. The CDR3 bases are TGTGCCAGCAGCTCAGGGGCGGAAGCTTTCTTT. Its translation is CASSSGAEAFF.

This chain uses TRBV24-1 with TRBJ1-5; TRBD1 aligns across 7 bases. Germline CDR1 reads KGHDR; CDR2 reads SFDVKD. The CDR3 is 20 residues long. V gave up 5 bases and J gave up 2 bases; unmatched junction bases: 20. The CDR3: CATSARGRSREITGNQPQHF. The CDR3 DNA is TGTGCCACCAGTGCTAGGGGGCGGTCGAGGGAGATAACGGGCAATCAGCCCCAGCATTTT.

This clone was recorded only once. The CDR3, as DNA: TGTGCCAGCAGCTCCAAATCGTCGGACAGGGGGCCGTACAATGAGCAGTTCTTC. Residues: CASSSKSSDRGPYNEQFF. The gene calls are TRBV7-9 and TRBJ2-1, with 11 bases that match TRBD1. Germline loops: CDR1 SEHNR, CDR2 FQNEAQ (reference sequence). The junction had 12 bases not matched to a gene; V was cut back by 4 bases and J by 4 bases. The CDR3 is 18 residues long.

In nucleotides, the CDR3 is TGTGCCAGCTCACGAGAGACAGGGAACACTGAAGCTTTCTTT. This gives the protein CASSRETGNTEAFF. The chain has TRBV18 and TRBJ1-1; weak D call: TRBD1 (6 bases). V lost 4 bases and J lost 1, with 10 bases in between. Germline lookup yields CDR1 KGHSH and CDR2 LQKENI. This CDR3 contains 14 residues.

V gene TRBV2 combines with J gene TRBJ1-3, with D uncertain. CDR3 length: 17 residues. CDR1 is SNHLY, CDR2 FYNNEI, per germline. The V gene lost 3 bases and the J gene lost 0 bases, with 15 bases spanning the gap. The CDR3 is CASSEREVGGSGNTIYF. The CDR3 region has the DNA TGTGCCAGCAGTGAGCGGGAAGTAGGAGGCTCTGGAAACACCATATATTTT.